A selection of T cell receptor beta chains follows, all from one sample in a study of shared clonotypes between healthy human individuals. TCRdb's copy holds only in-frame clones and misses some; the assay was immunoSEQ multiplex PCR. Found here are about 1.5 million clones, more than 95% of them singletons; the top ten hold approximately 1.1%. Specimen: naive CD4+ T cells sorted from blood. These receptors were taken from a man aged 25-45 years in good health. Each CDR3 is given with its conserved first and last residue. The order of the fields is D gene, V gene, clone size, J gene, CDR3 protein, CDR3 DNA. The D gene is left open where the match is weak. Where a row states a size, it is once, few, many or the class of an expanded clone; other rows omit it.

.	TRBV4-3	.	TRBJ2-3	CASSRDSTSTDTQYF	TGCGCCAGCAGCCGAGACAGCACTAGCACAGATACGCAGTATTTT
.	TRBV28	.	TRBJ1-2	CASSSSNTEPTSGYTF	TGTGCCAGCAGTTCATCTAACACCGAACCTACCAGCGGCTACACCTTC
.	TRBV7-2	.	TRBJ1-1	CASSLGWGDTEAFF	TGTGCCAGCAGCTTAGGATGGGGGGACACTGAAGCTTTCTTT
.	TRBV25-1	.	TRBJ2-1	CASSSGTLLEEQFF	TGTGCCAGCAGCTCCGGGACGTTGCTTGAGGAGCAGTTCTTC
.	TRBV5-1	.	TRBJ1-1	CASSLGGVMNTEAFF	TGCGCCAGCAGCTTGGGGGGAGTCATGAACACTGAAGCTTTCTTT
.	TRBV7-9	.	TRBJ1-5	CASSGAQLGQPQHF	TGTGCCAGCAGCGGAGCACAGCTGGGGCAGCCCCAGCATTTT
.	TRBV11-3	.	TRBJ1-2	CASSPGANYGYTF	TGTGCCAGCAGTCCAGGGGCTAACTATGGCTACACCTTC
.	TRBV11-2	.	TRBJ2-2	CASSLIGPANTGELFF	TGTGCCAGCAGCTTAATCGGGCCGGCGAACACCGGGGAGCTGTTTTTT
.	TRBV5-4	.	TRBJ2-5	CASSLAHGLRETQYF	TGTGCCAGCAGCTTGGCCCACGGGTTGCGAGAGACCCAGTACTTC
.	TRBV7-8	.	TRBJ1-1	CASSMNTEAFF	TGTGCCAGCAGCATGAACACTGAAGCTTTCTTT
.	TRBV10-1	.	TRBJ2-3	CASSESRAGTTRTQYF	TGCGCCAGCAGTGAGTCTCGCGCAGGAACAACAAGGACGCAGTATTTT
.	TRBV28	.	TRBJ2-7	CASRSRADFSFYEQYF	TGTGCCAGCAGGAGCCGCGCAGATTTCTCGTTCTACGAGCAGTACTTC
TRBD2	TRBV5-1	.	TRBJ2-2	CASSLASGGGGELFF	TGCGCCAGCAGCTTGGCTTCGGGAGGTGGCGGGGAGCTGTTTTTT
TRBD1	TRBV2	once	TRBJ2-1	CASSEKGQFYNEQFF	TGTGCCAGCAGTGAGAAGGGACAGTTTTACAATGAGCAGTTCTTC
TRBD1	TRBV6-1	.	TRBJ1-5	CASSEAQGAFQPQHF	TGTGCCAGCAGTGAAGCGCAGGGGGCGTTTCAGCCCCAGCATTTT
.	TRBV19	.	TRBJ2-3	CASSSLADTQYF	TGTGCCAGTAGTTCCCTGGCAGATACGCAGTATTTT
TRBD1	TRBV7-8	.	TRBJ1-4	CASSSGTATNEKLFF	TGTGCCAGCAGCTCCGGGACAGCAACTAATGAAAAACTGTTTTTT
.	TRBV2	.	TRBJ1-5	CASSGRANQPQHF	TGTGCCAGCAGCGGACGGGCGAATCAGCCCCAGCATTTT
.	TRBV2	.	TRBJ2-1	CASSDFRSLGEQFF	TGTGCCAGCAGTGACTTTCGATCTTTGGGTGAGCAGTTCTTC
.	TRBV28	.	TRBJ2-7	CASSPEAGPSYEQYF	TGTGCCAGCAGTCCGGAGGCAGGGCCTTCCTACGAGCAGTACTTC
.	TRBV15	.	TRBJ1-1	CATSRTRLDNTEAFF	TGTGCCACCAGCAGGACGCGGTTGGATAACACTGAAGCTTTCTTT
.	TRBV27	.	TRBJ2-2	CASSRGTNTGELFF	TGTGCCAGCTCAAGGGGGACGAACACCGGGGAGCTGTTTTTT
TRBD1	TRBV7-8	.	TRBJ1-1	CASSPWEGAHTEAFF	TGTGCCAGCAGCCCATGGGAGGGGGCGCACACTGAAGCTTTCTTT
.	TRBV9	.	TRBJ1-1	CASSVVSGMNTEAFF	TGTGCCAGCAGCGTAGTTTCAGGGATGAACACTGAAGCTTTCTTT
.	TRBV7-9	once	TRBJ1-3	CASSFPLTGSSGNTIYF	TGTGCCAGCAGCTTTCCGCTGACAGGTTCCTCTGGAAACACCATATATTTT
TRBD1	TRBV15	.	TRBJ1-4	CATSRAPPGTGGYEKLFF	TGTGCCACCAGCAGAGCCCCTCCGGGGACAGGGGGCTATGAAAAACTGTTTTTT
.	TRBV18	.	TRBJ2-3	CASSPASTDTQYF	TGTGCCAGCTCACCTGCCAGCACAGATACGCAGTATTTT
TRBD2	TRBV10-2	.	TRBJ2-7	CASSDSRLAGATYEQYF	TGCGCCAGCAGTGACAGCAGACTAGCGGGGGCAACCTACGAGCAGTACTTC
.	TRBV27	.	TRBJ2-7	CASKVSGRIYEQYF	TGTGCCAGCAAAGTCAGTGGCAGGATCTACGAGCAGTACTTC
TRBD2	TRBV2	.	TRBJ2-5	CASRVEGLASQETQYF	TGTGCCAGCAGGGTAGAGGGACTAGCGTCTCAAGAGACCCAGTACTTC
TRBD1	TRBV6-1	.	TRBJ2-3	CASSEGPTGVHGTQYF	TGTGCCAGCAGTGAGGGCCCGACAGGGGTTCATGGTACGCAGTATTTT
TRBD2	TRBV5-1	once	TRBJ2-1	CASSLSSPSGIDEQFF	TGCGCCAGCAGCTTGAGCTCACCTAGCGGGATCGATGAGCAGTTCTTC
.	TRBV7-7	once	TRBJ2-5	CASPPQGGGETQYF	TGTGCCAGCCCTCCGCAGGGCGGAGGGGAGACCCAGTACTTC
.	TRBV4-2	few	TRBJ2-7	CASSQEVRRYEQYF	TGTGCCAGCAGCCAAGAGGTCCGGCGGTACGAGCAGTACTTC
TRBD2	TRBV4-2	.	TRBJ2-2	CASSLSPGERSSGRSEELFF	TGTGCCAGCAGCCTGAGCCCAGGAGAGAGGTCTAGCGGGAGGTCTGAGGAGCTGTTTTTT
.	TRBV18	.	TRBJ1-1	CASSPKRGETEAFF	TGTGCCAGCTCACCAAAAAGGGGAGAGACTGAAGCTTTCTTT
.	TRBV7-6	once	TRBJ2-3	CASRGLGDTQYF	TGTGCCAGCAGAGGCCTGGGGGATACGCAGTATTTT
.	TRBV6-5	.	TRBJ1-2	CASSRQTNYGYTF	TGTGCCAGCAGTCGACAGACAAACTATGGCTACACCTTC
.	TRBV28	.	TRBJ1-5	CASTELRGQPQHF	TGTGCCAGCACCGAACTAAGAGGTCAGCCCCAGCATTTT
TRBD1	TRBV15	.	TRBJ1-5	CATSRPTGGNQPQHF	TGTGCCACCAGCAGGCCAACAGGGGGCAATCAGCCCCAGCATTTT
.	TRBV11-3	.	TRBJ2-1	CASSSDRQGRGEQFF	TGTGCCAGCAGCTCAGATCGGCAGGGAAGGGGTGAGCAGTTCTTC
TRBD2	TRBV11-3	.	TRBJ2-7	CASSPGGPDYEQYF	TGTGCCAGCAGCCCGGGAGGCCCCGACTACGAGCAGTACTTC
TRBD1	TRBV7-8	.	TRBJ2-2	CASSFLTGDTGELFF	TGTGCCAGCAGCTTCCTGACAGGGGATACCGGGGAGCTGTTTTTT
.	TRBV29-1	.	TRBJ2-1	CSVVGRWNYNEQFF	TGCAGCGTTGTGGGACGGTGGAACTACAATGAGCAGTTCTTC
.	TRBV27	.	TRBJ1-1	CASSPGMGTEAFF	TGTGCCAGCAGCCCAGGGATGGGCACTGAAGCTTTCTTT
.	TRBV6-1	.	TRBJ2-2	CASSLLGTNTGELFF	TGTGCCAGCAGCCTTCTAGGTACGAACACCGGGGAGCTGTTTTTT
TRBD2	TRBV4-2	.	TRBJ2-1	CASSSSHPGLAGHEQFF	TGTGCCAGCAGCTCTTCCCACCCGGGACTAGCGGGCCATGAGCAGTTCTTC
.	TRBV20-1	.	TRBJ1-2	CSARDPNGYTF	TGCAGTGCTAGAGATCCCAATGGCTACACCTTC
TRBD2	TRBV7-8	.	TRBJ2-4	CASSVGGLALDIQYF	TGTGCCAGCAGCGTGGGGGGACTAGCGTTAGACATTCAGTACTTC